The clone carrying this TCR beta chain was recorded many times. The data were obtained in a study of blood T cells in healthy people across ages. Next came a second PCR, run for about 7 to 12 cycles, which used a sample-barcoded 5' primer along with a J-beta primer mix. MiXCR, applied by TCRdb to the 5' RACE reads, yields one record per CDR3 protein. The sample lists 270,000 or so distinct CDR3 sequences; about 25% were seen once. Sequences were obtained from blood. The receptor comes from a woman in her 70s in good health.

CDR3 sequence: CASSLGGTYEQYF. The DNA for the CDR3 is TGTGCCAGCAGCTTGGGGGGAACCTACGAGCAGTACTTC. The rearrangement uses TRBV7-9 and TRBJ2-7; weak D call: TRBD2 (6 bases). Germline CDR1 reads SEHNR; CDR2 reads FQNEAQ (reference sequence). There are 13 residues in the CDR3. V was cut by 3 bases and J by 2 bases, with 8 bases left in between.